Presented here are 3 T cell receptor beta chains from one specimen sequenced in a study of T cells in Graves' hyperthyroidism and ophthalmopathy (dated by TCRdb to between 2017 and 2020). The method was multiplex PCR. The listed sequencing device is Illumina HiSeq 2000. The TCR beta CDR3 regions were amplified from the RNA transcripts. For the first round of RT-PCR on the TCR CDR3, the HTBI primer set was used together with the Qiagen OneStep RT-PCR kit. The public sequencing data were trimmed at Q25 with fastp and processed into clonotypes with MiXCR by TCRdb, which kept only in-frame beta chains. All rows with the same CDR3 protein become a single entry with the most common DNA and genes. For this sample there are roughly 660,000 distinct CDR3 sequences; about 18% appear just once. About 16% of the sample comes from the top ten. Source material: blood. These receptors all stem from a man aged 50-59 years with Graves' hyperthyroidism.

The V and J genes are TRBV10-3 and TRBJ2-1, with D uncertain. This CDR3 is 13 amino acids long. V lost 0 bases and J lost 5, with 5 bases in between. CDR1 ENHRY and CDR2 SYGVKD come from the germline V gene. The CDR3 spells CAISESMNNEQFF. The DNA for the CDR3 is TGTGCCATCAGTGAGTCGATGAACAATGAGCAGTTCTTC.

The V gene is TRBV9, the J gene TRBJ2-1; D tentatively fits TRBD1 or TRBD2 (5 bases each). Germline CDR1 is SGDLS and CDR2 is YYNGEE. V dropped 4 bases and J dropped 8 bases, with 25 bases sitting between them. This CDR3 has 17 amino acids. CDR3 nucleotides: TGTGCCAGCAGCTACCCCCTCCGGGATACTCAAGGGGATGAGCAGTTCTTC. Its protein is CASSYPLRDTQGDEQFF.

V usage is TRBV20-1 and J usage is TRBJ1-6, with no clear D. Looked up from germline, CDR1 is DFQATT and CDR2 is SNEGSKA (reference sequence). The CDR3 extends over 13 amino acids. Trimming took off 2 bases at V and 9 bases at J, with 11 bases between the two ends. CDR3 nucleotide sequence: TGCAGTGCTAGAACGGGGTCTGTTTCACCCCTCCACTTT. This gives the protein CSARTGSVSPLHF.